The source of this TCR beta chain is a study of CD8 T cells in Susac syndrome. An amount of RNA that ranged from roughly 0.5 to 1 ug was reverse transcribed with random hexamers. TCRdb re-analysed the immunoSEQ multiplex PCR reads in MiXCR, keeping a single row per CDR3 protein. The table shows approximately 180,000 distinct CDR3 sequences, with approximately 93% occurring only once. This CDR3 has 16 residues. Germline assignment: CDR1 SGHRS and CDR2 YFSETQ. J was trimmed by 3 bases and V by 2 bases; bases with no gene match: 6. The TEMRA cells underwent FACS enrichment, while the CD8+ and CD4+ T cells underwent negative isolation.

This sequence originates from a human donor with multiple sclerosis. The specimen sequenced was CD4+ T cells from PBMCs. The chain joins TRBV5-1 to TRBJ2-3; 10 bases are a match to TRBD2. CDR3 nucleotides: TGCGCCAGCAGCTTATTCAGCGGGGGGGGAACAGATACGCAGTATTTT. Translation: CASSLFSGGGTDTQYF.